The 10 T cell receptor beta chains listed next were all sequenced from one sample in a study of blood T cell repertoires in COVID-19. Sequencing was performed with immunoSEQ multiplex PCR; in TCRdb, only in-frame clones are kept and a portion is missing. This sample has approximately 44,000 clones, with about 90% found just once. Sequencing used peripheral blood. The receptors were sampled from a human donor in a cohort sampled during active COVID-19.

This chain connects TRBV5-1 to TRBJ2-7, with 8 bases aligning to TRBD1. With V trimmed by 4 bases and J by 3 bases, 12 bases remained unmatched. Germline loops: CDR1 SGHRS, CDR2 YFSETQ. The CDR3 loop spans 16 amino acids. This CDR3 is CASSPRTGSAFYEQYF. CDR3 nucleotides: TGCGCCAGCAGCCCCAGGACAGGGTCGGCTTTCTACGAGCAGTACTTC.

This chain links TRBV28 with TRBJ1-2; no definite D call. Between the trimmed V and J ends, which lost 2 bases and 3 bases, there was a span of 16 bases. Germline CDR1 and CDR2: MDHEN and SYDVKM. The CDR3 is 16 amino acids. For the CDR3, the DNA is TGTGCCAGCAGTTTAGGTTTGGTGGTCTACGACTATGGCTACACCTTC. Translation: CASSLGLVVYDYGYTF.

The chain carries TRBV24-1 and TRBJ2-1; 8 bases agree with TRBD2. V lost 4 bases and J lost 5; bases outside the gene matches: 15. Germline CDR1 and CDR2: KGHDR and SFDVKD. This CDR3 region has 18 residues. In DNA, the CDR3 is TGTGCCACCAGTGACCCCCGTTACGGGGGGGCCAGAAACAATGAGCAGTTCTTC. Encoded protein: CATSDPRYGGARNNEQFF.

The chain carries TRBV19 and TRBJ2-7; the match to TRBD2 covers 8 bases. The germline V gene encodes CDR1 LNHDA and CDR2 SQIVND (reference sequence). This CDR3 region has 16 residues. The V segment lost 5 bases and the J segment 0 bases; nucleotides outside the gene matches: 9. CDR3 region: CASSALTSGASYEQYF. The CDR3 DNA reads as TGTGCCAGTAGTGCCCTAACTAGCGGCGCCTCCTACGAGCAGTACTTC. The full variable domain, rest sourced from reference TRBV19 and TRBJ2-7, is DGGITQSPKYLFRKEGQNVTLSCEQNLNHDAMYWYRQDPGQGLRLIYYSQIVNDFQKGDIAEGYSVSREKKESFPLTVTSAQKNPTAFYLCASSALTSGASYEQYFGPGTRLTVT.

The V and J genes are TRBV6-5 and TRBJ1-2; the D is unclear. Germline values: CDR1 MNHEY, CDR2 SVGAGI. Trimming shortened V by 0 bases and J by 4 bases, and 15 bases separated the two germline ends. The CDR3 is 16 residues long. The CDR3 sequence: CASSYSIREPLYGYTF. Here the CDR3 DNA reads TGTGCCAGCAGTTACTCGATTCGCGAGCCACTCTATGGCTACACCTTC.

V gene TRBV9 combines with J gene TRBJ2-5, with D unclear. Looked up from germline, CDR1 is SGDLS and CDR2 is YYNGEE. This CDR3 is 15 amino acids long. Trimming stripped 0 bases from V and 1 base from J, with 10 bases between. The CDR3 sequence is CASSVDQLFQETQYF. As DNA, the CDR3 is TGTGCCAGCAGCGTAGATCAGTTATTCCAAGAGACCCAGTACTTC.

The gene calls are TRBV4-1 and TRBJ1-2, with 7 bases that match TRBD1. Unmatched junction bases numbered 6, after V lost 6 bases and J lost 8 bases. The CDR3 covers 12 residues. Looked up from germline, CDR1 is MGHRA and CDR2 is YSYEKL. CDR3 DNA sequence: TGCGCCAGCAGGTACAGGGGCGGAGGCTACACCTTC. Translated: CASRYRGGGYTF.

The chain employs TRBV6-2 or TRBV6-3 and TRBJ2-7; D perhaps matches TRBD2 (6 bases). This CDR3 contains 17 residues. V shed 2 bases and J shed 11 bases, with 28 bases lying between them. Germline assignment: CDR1 MNHEY and CDR2 SVGEGT. For the CDR3, the DNA is TGTGCCAGCAGTTACGGGGGTCTTCAGGATAGCGGCCTTGAGAAGTACTTC. It yields the protein CASSYGGLQDSGLEKYF.

The V and J genes are TRBV10-2 and TRBJ2-3, with D tentatively TRBD2 (6 bases). This CDR3 spans 20 amino acids. Trimming took 0 bases from V and 2 from J, leaving 24 bases between them. Looked up from germline, CDR1 is WSHSY and CDR2 is SAAADI. CDR3 amino acids: CASSESKSLPWGETTDTQYF. The CDR3 bases are TGCGCCAGCAGTGAGTCGAAATCCCTCCCCTGGGGGGAGACCACAGATACGCAGTATTTT.

This chain uses TRBV12-3 or TRBV12-4 with TRBJ2-1, with 10 nucleotides matching TRBD2. CDR3 length: 12 amino acids. Trimming took 2 bases from V and 12 from J; bases not matched to a gene: 1. The CDR3 sequence: CASSLTSGMQFF. The CDR3 bases are TGTGCCAGCAGTTTAACTAGCGGGATGCAGTTCTTC.